One sample yielded the 10 T cell receptor beta chains listed below, sequenced in a study of OX40 agonist ivuxolimab in advanced cancers. Produced via immunoSEQ multiplex PCR; TCRdb's table is partial and in-frame only. The sample has 25,000 to 30,000 clones, roughly 80% seen once. The sequenced sample was CD4+ or CD8+ T cells sorted from blood, obtained in a trial of the OX40 agonist ivuxolimab. These receptors all stem from an adult with an advanced solid tumor such as melanoma, head and neck, liver or kidney cancer.

The rearrangement joins TRBV14 to TRBJ1-4, with D unclear. The CDR3 has 13 amino acids. Trimming removed 2 bases at V and 4 bases at J, with 5 bases between. The germline gives CDR1 SGHDN, CDR2 FVKESK. CDR3 DNA sequence: TGTGCCAGCAGCCAATTTCTTAATGAAAAACTGTTTTTT. It codes for CASSQFLNEKLFF.

The genes are TRBV7-8 and TRBJ1-4; D remains unclear. V shed 4 bases and J shed 9 bases, with 9 bases lying between them. Germline CDR1 and CDR2: SGHVS and FQNEAQ. The CDR3 spans 12 residues. The CDR3 DNA reads as TGTGCCAGCAGCTACAACGGTCAAAAACTGTTTTTT. As protein: CASSYNGQKLFF.

By share of the sample, this clone is large. The rearrangement uses TRBV5-4 and TRBJ1-2; TRBD1 matches 7 bases. Germline V gene sequence: CDR1 SGHNT, CDR2 YYREEE (reference sequence). With 6 bases clipped from V and 6 bases from J, the junction kept 8 bases outside the gene matches. The CDR3 totals 13 residues. The CDR3 is CASTLEGADGYTF. The CDR3 DNA reads as TGTGCCAGCACTCTGGAGGGGGCCGATGGCTACACCTTC.

The chain employs TRBV27 and TRBJ1-2, with 10 nucleotides matching TRBD1. After removal of 6 bases from V and 5 bases from J, the junction contained 9 bases not matched to a gene. This CDR3 has 15 amino acids. Germline V lookup: CDR1 MNHEY, CDR2 SMNVEV (reference sequence). CDR3 loop: CASRPGQGSLYGYTF. CDR3 nucleotide sequence: TGTGCCAGCAGGCCGGGACAGGGGTCCCTATATGGCTACACCTTC.

V and J are TRBV4-3 and TRBJ2-5; TRBD2 aligns across 13 bases. CDR1 LGHNA and CDR2 YSLEER come from the germline V gene. The CDR3 totals 16 residues. The junction had 2 bases not matched to a gene; V was cut back by 3 bases and J by 1 base. DNA for the CDR3: TGCGCCAGCAGCCAGGGACTAGCGGGGACCCAAGAGACCCAGTACTTC. This encodes CASSQGLAGTQETQYF.

The CDR3 loop is CASSLAATNEKLFF. The CDR3 DNA reads as TGTGCCAGCAGCTTAGCGGCAACTAATGAAAAACTGTTTTTT. J is TRBJ1-4 and V is TRBV7-9, with D hard to call. With 0 bases removed from V and 0 bases from J, the gap between germline ends came to 2 bases. The CDR3 spans 14 residues. Germline assignment: CDR1 SEHNR and CDR2 FQNEAQ (reference sequence).

The chain combines TRBV5-4 with TRBJ1-2; 9 bases line up with TRBD1. This CDR3 spans 14 amino acids. Germline lookup yields CDR1 SGHNT and CDR2 YYREEE (reference sequence). V shed 1 base and J 7 bases; nucleotides not matched to a gene: 5. The CDR3 is CASSLYRTGAGYTF. The CDR3 bases are TGTGCCAGCAGCTTGTATCGGACAGGGGCTGGCTACACCTTC.

J is TRBJ2-1 and V is TRBV4-1, with TRBD2 matching over 8 bases. Germline lookup yields CDR1 MGHRA and CDR2 YSYEKL. This CDR3 has 16 amino acids. V was clipped by 4 bases and J by 4 bases; unmatched bases: 9. CDR3 region: CASSRASSGYYNEQFF. CDR3 coding DNA: TGCGCCAGCAGCCGTGCATCTAGCGGGTATTACAATGAGCAGTTCTTC.

The chain combines TRBV5-4 with TRBJ1-4, with TRBD1 matching over 9 bases. The length of the CDR3 is 15 residues. The germline V gene encodes CDR1 SGHNT and CDR2 YYREEE (reference sequence). Germline trimming cut 3 bases from V and 8 bases from J; bases unmatched to any gene: 8. The CDR3 reads CASSSPGTGREKLFF. Here the CDR3 DNA reads TGTGCCAGCAGCTCGCCCGGGACAGGGAGGGAAAAACTGTTTTTT.

This clone was seen a handful of times. The chain carries TRBV19 and TRBJ2-7; maybe TRBD2 (6 bases). V gave up 2 bases and J gave up 6 bases, with 8 bases separating them. Looked up from germline, CDR1 is LNHDA and CDR2 is SQIVND (reference sequence). CDR3 size: 12 residues. Here the CDR3 reads CASSISGSEQYF. The DNA of the CDR3 is TGTGCCAGTAGTATATCCGGGAGCGAGCAGTACTTC. Complete variable domain (other parts from reference TRBV19 and TRBJ2-7): DGGITQSPKYLFRKEGQNVTLSCEQNLNHDAMYWYRQDPGQGLRLIYYSQIVNDFQKGDIAEGYSVSREKKESFPLTVTSAQKNPTAFYLCASSISGSEQYFGPGTRLTVT.